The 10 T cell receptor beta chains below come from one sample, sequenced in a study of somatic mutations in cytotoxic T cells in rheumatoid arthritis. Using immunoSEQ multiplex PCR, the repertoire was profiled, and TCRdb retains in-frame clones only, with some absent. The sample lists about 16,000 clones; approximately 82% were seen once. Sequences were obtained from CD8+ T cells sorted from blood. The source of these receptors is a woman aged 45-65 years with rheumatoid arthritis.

The CDR3: CASSLGQVNTGELFF. The CDR3 DNA reads as TGTGCCAGCAGCCTCGGACAGGTTAACACCGGGGAGCTGTTTTTT. The rearrangement links TRBV7-9 to TRBJ2-2, with 7 bases lining up with TRBD1. The length of the CDR3 is 15 residues. CDR1 SEHNR and CDR2 FQNEAQ come from the germline V gene (reference sequence). Trimming removed 5 bases from V and 2 bases from J; junction bases left unmatched: 5.

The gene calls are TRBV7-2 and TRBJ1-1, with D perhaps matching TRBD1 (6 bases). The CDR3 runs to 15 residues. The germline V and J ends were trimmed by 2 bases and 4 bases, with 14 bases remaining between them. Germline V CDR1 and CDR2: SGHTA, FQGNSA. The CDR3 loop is CASSLSPGAGTEAFF. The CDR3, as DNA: TGTGCCAGCAGCTTATCCCCGGGGGCCGGCACTGAAGCTTTCTTT.

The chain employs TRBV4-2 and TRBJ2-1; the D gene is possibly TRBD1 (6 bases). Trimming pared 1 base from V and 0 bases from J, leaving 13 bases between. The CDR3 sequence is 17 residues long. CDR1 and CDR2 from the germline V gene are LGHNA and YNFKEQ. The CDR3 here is CASSQATGPRSYNEQFF. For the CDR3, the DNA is TGTGCCAGCAGCCAAGCTACAGGGCCTCGCTCCTACAATGAGCAGTTCTTC.

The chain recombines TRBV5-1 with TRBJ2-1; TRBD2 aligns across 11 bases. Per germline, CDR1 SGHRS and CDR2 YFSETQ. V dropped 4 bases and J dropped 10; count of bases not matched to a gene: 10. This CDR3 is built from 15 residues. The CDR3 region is CASSPGLAGLAEQFF. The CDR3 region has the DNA TGCGCCAGCAGCCCCGGACTAGCGGGTCTTGCAGAGCAGTTCTTC.

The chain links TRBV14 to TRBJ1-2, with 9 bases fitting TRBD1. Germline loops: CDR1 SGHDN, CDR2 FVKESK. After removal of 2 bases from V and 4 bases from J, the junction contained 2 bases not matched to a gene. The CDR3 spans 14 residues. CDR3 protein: CASSQLQGAYGYTF. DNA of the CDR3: TGTGCCAGCAGCCAACTACAGGGGGCCTATGGCTACACCTTC. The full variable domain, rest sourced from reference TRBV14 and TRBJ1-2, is EAGVTQFPSHSVIEKGQTVTLRCDPISGHDNLYWYRRVMGKEIKFLLHFVKESKQDESGMPNNRFLAERTGGTYSTLKVQPAELEDSGVYFCASSQLQGAYGYTFGSGTRLTVV.

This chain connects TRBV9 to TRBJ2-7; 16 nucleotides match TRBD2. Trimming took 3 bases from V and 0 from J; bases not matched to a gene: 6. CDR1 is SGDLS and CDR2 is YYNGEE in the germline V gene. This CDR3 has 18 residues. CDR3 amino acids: CASSAGLAGGPGSYEQYF. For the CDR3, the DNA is TGTGCCAGCAGCGCGGGACTAGCGGGAGGGCCTGGCTCCTACGAGCAGTACTTC.

The CDR3 DNA sequence: TGTGCCAGCAGCTTGGGACCCGCACCTAACAATGAGCAGTTCTTC. Translation gives CASSLGPAPNNEQFF. The genes are TRBV7-7 and TRBJ2-1; D tentatively fits TRBD1 or TRBD2 (5 bases each). Deletions cut 3 bases from V and 5 bases from J, with 14 bases between. The CDR3 length is 15 residues. The germline gives CDR1 SSHAT, CDR2 FNYEAQ (reference sequence).

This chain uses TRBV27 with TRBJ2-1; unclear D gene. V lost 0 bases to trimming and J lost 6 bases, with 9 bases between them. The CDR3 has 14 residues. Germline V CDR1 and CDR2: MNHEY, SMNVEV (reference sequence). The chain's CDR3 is CASSLSASGNEQFF. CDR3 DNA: TGTGCCAGCAGTTTATCTGCGTCAGGCAATGAGCAGTTCTTC.

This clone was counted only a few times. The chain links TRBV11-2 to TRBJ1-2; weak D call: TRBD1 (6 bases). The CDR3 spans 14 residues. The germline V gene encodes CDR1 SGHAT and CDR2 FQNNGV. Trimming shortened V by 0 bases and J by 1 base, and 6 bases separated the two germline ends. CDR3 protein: CASSLEGGNYGYTF. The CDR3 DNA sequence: TGTGCCAGCAGCTTAGAAGGGGGTAACTATGGCTACACCTTC.

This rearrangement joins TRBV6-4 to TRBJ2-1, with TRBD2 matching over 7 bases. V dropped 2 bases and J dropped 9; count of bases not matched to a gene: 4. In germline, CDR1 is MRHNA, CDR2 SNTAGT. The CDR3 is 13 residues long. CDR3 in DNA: TGTGCCAGCAGTGACACTCTAGCGGCTGAGCAGTTCTTC. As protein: CASSDTLAAEQFF.